This TCR beta chain emerged from a study of T cell responses to AZD1222 COVID-19 vaccine. Study background: Pooled in the analysis were second doses at about 4 or about 12 weeks. Regarding the study as a whole: Researchers took repertoire samples only after the peak T cell response had come.

The repertoire was sequenced with immunoSEQ multiplex PCR; TCRdb's copy has only in-frame clones and lacks some. The sample has more than 150,000 clones, 90% to 95% seen once; the top ten hold 7.5% to 9.5%. This CDR3 region has 14 residues. CDR1 and CDR2 (germline): ENHRY, SYGVKD. V shed 3 bases and J shed 4 bases, with 12 bases lying between them. Points on this clone: Its specificity is unknown.

The rearrangement uses TRBV10-3 and TRBJ1-1; possible D gene TRBD1, 6 bases. This TCR came from an adult in good health. Sequencing was performed on peripheral blood, taken on day 0 of AZD1222 vaccination. This CDR3 reads CAISDKGTTTEAFF. The CDR3 DNA reads as TGTGCCATCAGTGATAAAGGGACAACCACTGAAGCTTTCTTT.